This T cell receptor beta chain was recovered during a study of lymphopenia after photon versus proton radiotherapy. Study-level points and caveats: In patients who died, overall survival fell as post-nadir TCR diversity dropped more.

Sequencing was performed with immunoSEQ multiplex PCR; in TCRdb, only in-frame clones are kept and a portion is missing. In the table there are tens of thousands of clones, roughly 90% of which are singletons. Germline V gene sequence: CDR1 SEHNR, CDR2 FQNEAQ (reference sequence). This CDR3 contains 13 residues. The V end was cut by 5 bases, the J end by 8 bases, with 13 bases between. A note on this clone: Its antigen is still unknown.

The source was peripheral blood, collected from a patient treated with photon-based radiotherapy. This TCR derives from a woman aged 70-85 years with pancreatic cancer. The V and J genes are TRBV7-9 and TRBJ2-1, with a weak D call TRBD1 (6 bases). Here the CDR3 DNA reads TGTGCCAGCAGCGAAGACAGGTTTTATGAGCAGTTCTTC. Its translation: CASSEDRFYEQFF.